A single sample gave rise to the 18 T cell receptor beta chains below, sequenced in a study of blood T cell repertoires in COVID-19. Produced via immunoSEQ multiplex PCR; TCRdb's table is partial and in-frame only. There are about 220,000 clones in the sample; around four fifths occur only once, and roughly 5.1% lies in the top ten. The material sequenced was peripheral blood. The receptors stem from a woman in her 70s with COVID-19, enrolled during active disease.

With respect to this clone: Other DNA sequences in the same sample also yield this CDR3. The rearrangement links TRBV5-6 to TRBJ2-3; TRBD2 agrees at 12 bases. Trimming took 2 bases from V and 5 from J; bases not matched to a gene: 9. The CDR3 is made up of 17 amino acids. Germline lookup yields CDR1 SGHDT and CDR2 YYEEEE. The CDR3 DNA reads as TGTGCCAGCAGCTTACGGACTAGCGGGATAAAGGTAGATACGCAGTATTTT. This translates into CASSLRTSGIKVDTQYF.

The genes are TRBV3-1 (or the pseudogene TRBV3-2) and TRBJ1-2; weak D call: TRBD1 (6 bases). Germline CDR1 LGHDT, CDR2 YNNKEL (reference sequence). Trimming pared 4 bases from V and 5 bases from J, leaving 17 bases between. The CDR3 totals 15 residues. The CDR3 protein is CASSPQQDRMYGYTF. The CDR3, as DNA: TGTGCCAGCAGCCCTCAACAGGACAGAATGTATGGCTACACCTTC.

This chain links TRBV29-1 with TRBJ2-1; D possibly corresponds to TRBD1 (6 bases). CDR3 length: 12 amino acids. CDR1 is SQVTM and CDR2 is ANQGSEA in the germline V gene. Trimming shortened V by 7 bases and J by 9 bases, and 16 bases separated the two germline ends. DNA of the CDR3: TGCAGCGGTTACAGGGAAATTTTTGAGCAGTTCTTC. Protein: CSGYREIFEQFF.

The CDR3 is CASSVGSVSYEQYF. DNA of the CDR3: TGTGCCAGCAGCGTAGGTAGCGTCTCCTACGAGCAGTACTTC. V usage is TRBV9 and J usage is TRBJ2-7; maybe TRBD2 (5 bases). CDR3 length: 14 residues. Trimming shortened V by 0 bases and J by 0 bases, and 7 bases separated the two germline ends. The V gene's germline CDR1 is SGDLS and CDR2 YYNGEE. The whole variable domain, filled in from reference TRBV9 and TRBJ2-7, reads DSGVTQTPKHLITATGQRVTLRCSPRSGDLSVYWYQQSLDQGLQFLIQYYNGEERAKGNILERFSAQQFPDLHSELNLSSLELGDSALYFCASSVGSVSYEQYFGPGTRLTVT.

The V gene is TRBV6-4, the J gene TRBJ1-2; 7 bases align to TRBD1. Per germline, CDR1 MRHNA and CDR2 SNTAGT. V shed 5 bases and J 7 bases; nucleotides not matched to a gene: 7. The CDR3 has 13 amino acids. The CDR3 loop is CASSPTGDGGYTF. As DNA, the CDR3 is TGTGCCAGCAGTCCCACAGGGGATGGTGGCTACACCTTC.

This clone was seen a single time. This chain joins TRBV7-9 and TRBJ1-2; no clear D. Looked up from germline, CDR1 is SEHNR and CDR2 is FQNEAQ (reference sequence). The CDR3 consists of 15 residues. The V end was cut by 2 bases, the J end by 6 bases, with 16 bases between. The CDR3 region has the DNA TGTGCCAGCAGCTTATATGCGCGGCCCCGGGATGGCTACACCTTC. Its translation is CASSLYARPRDGYTF.

On this clone: This sample includes further DNA sequences coding for the same CDR3. Here the CDR3 reads CASSSTGYYGYTF. In DNA form, the CDR3 reads TGTGCCAGCAGTTCGACGGGGTACTATGGCTACACCTTC. V usage is TRBV28 and J usage is TRBJ1-2; no clear D gene. Germline values: CDR1 MDHEN, CDR2 SYDVKM. Trimming cost V 4 bases and J 3 bases, with 9 bases left between them. The CDR3 has 13 residues.

The V and J genes are TRBV19 and TRBJ1-2; 7 nucleotides agree with TRBD1. V was pared by 9 bases and J by 6 bases, with 7 bases of the junction left unmatched. This CDR3 comprises 12 residues. CDR1 and CDR2 (germline): LNHDA, SQIVND (reference sequence). The CDR3 sequence: CASRQGDDGYTF. The CDR3 DNA is TGTGCCAGCCGACAGGGTGACGATGGCTACACCTTC. Full variable domain (outside the CDR3, taken from reference TRBV19 and TRBJ1-2): DGGITQSPKYLFRKEGQNVTLSCEQNLNHDAMYWYRQDPGQGLRLIYYSQIVNDFQKGDIAEGYSVSREKKESFPLTVTSAQKNPTAFYLCASRQGDDGYTFGSGTRLTVV.

This chain links TRBV7-2 with TRBJ2-7, with TRBD1 identical over 8 bases. Germline values: CDR1 SGHTA, CDR2 FQGNSA. J lost 3 bases, V lost 3 bases, and 4 bases had no gene match. This CDR3 contains 14 residues. The CDR3 region is CASSFGQGFYEQYF. The CDR3, as DNA: TGTGCCAGCAGCTTCGGACAGGGTTTCTACGAGCAGTACTTC.

This chain links TRBV28 with TRBJ1-6; TRBD1 matches at 7 bases. The CDR3 loop spans 17 amino acids. CDR1 and CDR2 (germline): MDHEN, SYDVKM. The J segment lost 6 bases and the V segment lost 4 bases, leaving 12 bases of the junction unmatched. DNA for the CDR3: TGTGCCAGCAGTTCAATAAGGGGTTGGGACAGTAATTCACCCCTCCACTTT. Residues: CASSSIRGWDSNSPLHF.

The chain is built from TRBV6-5 and TRBJ1-2, with 7 bases matching TRBD1. V was pared by 6 bases and J by 3 bases, with 7 bases of the junction left unmatched. The CDR3 length is 14 residues. Germline-derived CDR1 and CDR2 are MNHEY and SVGAGI. The CDR3 DNA follows: TGTGCCAGCAGATCGACAGGGAAGGACTATGGCTACACCTTC. Protein: CASRSTGKDYGYTF.

CDR3 bases: TGTGCCAGCAGTCCCGCAGTTTCTAACTATGGCTACACCTTC. This gives the protein CASSPAVSNYGYTF. The chain joins TRBV6-5 to TRBJ1-2; D uncertain. This CDR3 region has 14 residues. Trimming removed 5 bases from V and 0 bases from J, with 10 bases in between. CDR1 and CDR2 (germline): MNHEY, SVGAGI.

V is TRBV6-5 and J is TRBJ1-1; 9 bases are shared with TRBD1. From germline, CDR1 is MNHEY and CDR2 SVGAGI. The ends lost 4 bases at V and 7 bases at J; junction bases unmatched: 7. The CDR3 covers 14 residues. CDR3 residues: CASSFRQGGLEAFF. For the CDR3, the DNA is TGTGCCAGCAGTTTTCGACAGGGGGGGCTTGAAGCTTTCTTT.

This clone has just a few counts. The rearrangement uses TRBV7-2 and TRBJ1-5; 7 bases align to TRBD1. This CDR3 comprises 17 residues. Germline V gene lookup returns CDR1 SGHTA and CDR2 FQGNSA. The ends lost 1 base at V and 0 bases at J; junction bases unmatched: 6. CDR3 sequence: CASSLEAGGFSNQPQHF. DNA of the CDR3: TGTGCCAGCAGCTTAGAGGCAGGGGGATTTAGCAATCAGCCCCAGCATTTT.

The chain employs TRBV19 and TRBJ2-5; TRBD2 matches 15 bases. V was clipped by 3 bases and J by 4 bases; unmatched bases: 6. The V gene's germline CDR1 is LNHDA and CDR2 SQIVND (reference sequence). The CDR3 totals 17 residues. CDR3 DNA sequence: TGTGCCAGTAGTATCGGGGGACTAGCGGGAGGATTAGAGACCCAGTACTTC. Translation: CASSIGGLAGGLETQYF.

The rearrangement uses TRBV28 and TRBJ1-3, with TRBD1 identical over 8 bases. This CDR3 region has 14 residues. With 6 bases clipped from V and 6 bases from J, the junction kept 7 bases outside the gene matches. Germline CDR1 is MDHEN and CDR2 is SYDVKM. The CDR3 sequence: CASSRTGGQNTIYF. The CDR3 DNA reads as TGTGCCAGCAGCCGTACAGGGGGTCAAAACACCATATATTTT.

CDR3 bases: TGTGCCAGCAGCCATGCAGGTACTGGACAGCTCTACGAGCAGTACTTC. Translating gives CASSHAGTGQLYEQYF. The chain links TRBV28 to TRBJ2-7; tentatively, D is TRBD1 (6 bases). Trimming shortened V by 6 bases and J by 3 bases, and 21 bases separated the two germline ends. The CDR3 has 16 amino acids. The germline V gene encodes CDR1 MDHEN and CDR2 SYDVKM.

The J gene is TRBJ2-7, the V gene TRBV6-2 or TRBV6-3; TRBD2 aligns across 7 bases. The V segment lost 4 bases and the J segment 12 bases; nucleotides outside the gene matches: 15. The germline V gene has CDR1 MNHEY and CDR2 SVGEGT. This CDR3 comprises 14 residues. The CDR3 DNA sequence: TGTGCCAGCAGTTCCCCCTCAGCGGAGACTAGCCCGTACTTC. This encodes CASSSPSAETSPYF.